A selection of T cell receptor beta chains follows, all from one sample in a study of a mutant IDH1 vaccine in newly diagnosed glioma. Here immunoSEQ multiplex PCR was the method, and the copy in TCRdb shows in-frame clones only, minus some. The sample contains about 25,000 clones, 70% to 80% of which appear only once. These receptors are not linked to any known antigen. Sequencing used PBMCs, obtained from a glioma patient whose treatment included an IDH1 peptide vaccine. The receptor source for this set is a woman under 30 with glioma. CDR3s include the opening cysteine and the closing phenylalanine or tryptophan. Fields, in order: D gene, clone size, V gene, J gene, CDR3 protein, CDR3 DNA. D genes are given only for firm matches. Clone size appears in some rows only: once, few, many, or a class for an expanded clone.

-	-	TRBV29-1	TRBJ2-1	CSVTSNEQFF	TGCAGCGTTACCTCCAATGAGCAGTTCTTC
TRBD1	-	TRBV6-4	TRBJ2-2	CASSEGTGGNTGELFF	TGTGCCAGCAGTGAGGGGACAGGGGGCAACACCGGGGAGCTGTTTTTT
-	-	TRBV4-2	TRBJ1-2	CASSQDSLYGYTF	TGTGCCAGCAGCCAAGATAGTCTCTATGGCTACACCTTC
-	few	TRBV7-9	TRBJ2-2	CASSYVGITGELFF	TGTGCCAGCAGCTACGTGGGGATCACCGGGGAGCTGTTTTTT
-	-	TRBV5-6	TRBJ2-3	CASSFSVSITDTQYF	TGTGCCAGCAGCTTTTCGGTGTCTATTACAGATACGCAGTATTTT
-	few	TRBV2	TRBJ2-7	CASSEAVLWTAPYEQYF	TGTGCCAGCAGTGAAGCGGTATTATGGACCGCACCTTACGAGCAGTACTTC
-	few	TRBV27	TRBJ2-7	CASSSPRGSTSYEQYF	TGTGCCAGCAGTTCCCCCAGGGGCTCGACCTCCTACGAGCAGTACTTC
-	once	TRBV7-2	TRBJ1-1	CASSGIGRGTEAFF	TGTGCCAGCAGCGGTATAGGGCGGGGGACTGAAGCTTTCTTT
-	-	TRBV27	TRBJ2-2	CASSLSGVNTGELFF	TGTGCCAGCAGTCTTTCAGGAGTGAACACCGGGGAACTGTTTTTT
-	-	TRBV19	TRBJ2-6	CASSIWERNSGANVLTF	TGTGCCAGTAGTATTTGGGAGCGAAACTCTGGGGCCAACGTCCTGACTTTC
-	once	TRBV7-6	TRBJ1-5	CASSLNTDGGGQPQHF	TGTGCCAGCAGCTTGAACACGGACGGGGGAGGTCAGCCCCAGCATTTT
-	few	TRBV30	TRBJ1-1	CAWSRGLNTEAFF	TGTGCCTGGAGCAGGGGTCTGAACACTGAAGCTTTCTTT
-	once	TRBV5-1	TRBJ2-5	CASGRGYQETQYF	TGCGCCAGCGGCCGGGGGTATCAAGAGACCCAGTACTTC
-	-	TRBV29-1	TRBJ2-1	CSVESATQGRGEDEQFF	TGCAGCGTTGAGTCAGCAACCCAGGGCAGGGGGGAGGATGAGCAGTTCTTC
TRBD1	-	TRBV29-1	TRBJ1-2	CSVVMGQGLPNYGYTF	TGCAGCGTTGTAATGGGACAGGGGCTCCCTAACTATGGCTACACCTTC
-	-	TRBV5-1	TRBJ2-2	CASSLDRDTGELFF	TGCGCCAGCAGCTTGGACCGGGACACCGGGGAGCTGTTTTTT
-	-	TRBV18	TRBJ1-1	CASSPRKGQQNTEAFF	TGTGCCAGCTCACCACGAAAAGGACAGCAGAACACTGAAGCTTTCTTT
TRBD2	-	TRBV10-3	TRBJ2-2	CAISDPGLAGGLNTGELFF	TGTGCCATCAGTGATCCAGGACTAGCGGGAGGACTCAACACCGGGGAGCTGTTTTTT
-	-	TRBV5-1	TRBJ1-2	CASSLGGTPNYGYTF	TGCGCCAGCAGCTTGGGGGGGACTCCTAACTATGGCTACACCTTC
-	-	TRBV30	TRBJ1-4	CAWRVAGRTTNEKLFF	TGTGCCTGGAGGGTGGCAGGAAGAACAACTAATGAAAAACTGTTTTTT
-	once	TRBV19	TRBJ2-7	CASNPPRGEQYF	TGTGCCAGTAATCCTCCCAGGGGCGAGCAGTACTTC
-	few	TRBV19	TRBJ1-1	CASSGQRNTEAFF	TGTGCCAGTAGTGGTCAGAGGAACACTGAAGCTTTCTTT
-	-	TRBV4-2	TRBJ1-2	CASSQGGGMGGYTF	TGTGCCAGCAGCCAAGGTGGAGGGATGGGTGGCTACACCTTC
-	few	TRBV6-1	TRBJ1-1	CASSEPGYPEAFF	TGTGCCAGCAGTGAACCAGGTTACCCTGAAGCTTTCTTT
-	-	TRBV7-2	TRBJ1-3	CASSSRSSGNTIYF	TGTGCCAGCAGCTCGCGTAGCTCTGGAAACACCATATATTTT
-	-	TRBV5-6	TRBJ1-5	CASSFKGLRVPQHF	TGTGCCAGCAGCTTTAAAGGGCTGCGGGTCCCCCAGCATTTT
TRBD2	-	TRBV6-4	TRBJ2-2	CASSATGLAGELFF	TGTGCCAGCAGTGCCACGGGACTAGCCGGGGAGCTGTTTTTT
-	-	TRBV19	TRBJ2-4	CASRELRDAKNIQYF	TGTGCCAGTAGGGAGCTCAGGGACGCCAAAAACATTCAGTACTTC
TRBD1	-	TRBV2	TRBJ1-2	CAGQEPNYGYTF	TGTGCCGGACAGGAACCCAACTATGGCTACACCTTC
-	-	TRBV29-1	TRBJ1-2	CSVATAANYGYTF	TGCAGCGTTGCGACGGCAGCTAACTATGGCTACACCTTC
-	few	TRBV29-1	TRBJ1-1	CSVVEQGRGSTEAFF	TGCAGCGTTGTAGAGCAGGGCAGAGGTAGCACTGAAGCTTTCTTT
-	-	TRBV7-3	TRBJ2-1	CASSLSPGPGLFSSYNEQFF	TGTGCCAGCAGCTTGAGCCCCGGGCCGGGACTTTTTTCCTCCTACAATGAGCAGTTCTTC
-	few	TRBV29-1	TRBJ2-3	CSVGLPTDTQYF	TGCAGCGTTGGACTCCCCACAGATACGCAGTATTTT
-	-	TRBV5-1	TRBJ1-1	CASSPYGNSGNTEAFF	TGCGCCAGCAGCCCATATGGAAATTCGGGGAACACTGAAGCTTTCTTT
TRBD1	-	TRBV5-6	TRBJ2-7	CASGPWDRFTYEQYF	TGTGCCAGCGGACCATGGGACAGATTCACCTACGAGCAGTACTTC
-	-	TRBV5-8	TRBJ1-1	CASSRVNTEAFF	TGTGCCAGCAGCCGCGTGAACACTGAAGCTTTCTTT